This T cell receptor beta chain is from a study of T-cell memory formation after mild COVID-19. Whole-study findings and limits: Clones which contracted sat mainly in CM and EM if CD4+, and in EMRA if CD8+. Pre-infection memory carried some responding clones, suggesting that cross-reactive memory joined. The second-wave clones peaking on day 37 were not confirmed as SARS-CoV-2-specific.

A 5'RACE reaction primed in the constant segment made cDNA libraries of TCR alpha and TCR beta, and these carried sample barcodes and UMIs. TCRdb redid the calling of the 5' RACE reads with MiXCR, one entry per CDR3 protein. This repertoire shows fewer than 600,000 distinct CDR3 sequences, about 20% found once; its top ten account for approximately 8.4%. This clonotype was observed a handful of times. What it binds is not known. The CDR3 covers 16 residues. V lost 1 base and J lost 7; bases outside the gene matches: 7. From germline, CDR1 is KGHDR and CDR2 SFDVKD. Sequencing was done on a sample of PBMCs or a T cell subset sorted from them (not recorded which). This receptor was taken from an adult woman who had mild COVID-19 (a few samples of this study predate the infection). Cell type and time point are not known. The rearrangement links TRBV24-1 to TRBJ2-1; 9 positions agree with TRBD1. CDR3 loop: CATSDLGTGSINEQFF. CDR3 nucleotides: TGTGCCACCAGTGATTTAGGGACAGGGTCTATAAATGAGCAGTTCTTC.